This TCR beta chain was sequenced in a study of T cell repertoires in cytomegalovirus infection. Study findings and constraints: Ex vivo, HLA-C-restricted CMV-specific TCR beta clonotypes prevailed over the rest of the response.

In its sample, this clonotype was seen a few times. The antigen is undetermined. A single record per CDR3 protein comes from TCRdb applying MiXCR to the reads. The data contain a few hundred thousand distinct CDR3 sequences, approximately 40% of them singletons. This clonotype was obtained from a human donor in good health (CMV status not recorded). Some clones in this sample may be carry-over from other donors' samples. The specimen comprised cultured PBMCs, sampled from culture after CMV antigen stimulation.

The CDR3 loop reads CASSPSLAGDTGELFF. CDR3 DNA sequence: TGTGCCAGCAGCCCTTCTCTAGCGGGAGATACCGGGGAGCTGTTTTTT. This chain uses TRBV7-6 with TRBJ2-2; 10 bases map to TRBD2. Germline CDR1 SGHVS, CDR2 FNYEAQ. The CDR3 totals 16 residues. V was pared by 5 bases and J by 5 bases, with 8 bases of the junction left unmatched. The full variable domain, its missing parts supplied by reference TRBV7-6 and TRBJ2-2, is GAGVSQSPRYKVTKRGQDVALRCDPISGHVSLYWYRQALGQGPEFLTYFNYEAQQDKSGLPNDRFSAERPEGSISTLTIQRTEQRDSAMYRCASSPSLAGDTGELFFGEGSRLTVL.